The rows below give T cell receptor beta chains drawn from one sample of a study of shared clonotypes between healthy human individuals. Repertoires were generated with immunoSEQ multiplex PCR, while TCRdb's copy carries only in-frame clones and drops some. The sample carries millions of clones, 85% to 95% recorded once. Sequencing input: naive CD4+ T cells sorted from blood. These TCRs come from a young man in good health. Each CDR3 is given with its conserved first and last residue. The order of the fields is D gene, V gene, J gene, CDR3 length, CDR3 protein, CDR3 DNA. D genes are given only for firm matches.

NA	TRBV5-1	TRBJ2-3	16	CASSLGGSAPTDTQYF	TGCGCCAGCAGCTTGGGGGGTAGCGCCCCCACAGATACGCAGTATTTT
NA	TRBV19	TRBJ2-5	12	CASSVQGGTQYF	TGTGCCAGTAGTGTCCAAGGAGGGACCCAGTACTTC
NA	TRBV28	TRBJ1-1	12	CASSFRGSEAFF	TGTGCCAGCAGTTTTAGGGGGAGCGAAGCTTTCTTT
NA	TRBV5-6	TRBJ2-7	14	CASSSRRRTYEQYF	TGTGCCAGCAGCTCCCGACGGAGGACCTACGAGCAGTACTTC
NA	TRBV4-3	TRBJ1-2	14	CASSQMGGIYGYTF	TGCGCCAGCAGCCAAATGGGGGGAATCTATGGCTACACCTTC
NA	TRBV7-2	TRBJ2-7	17	CASSRLGARTLTYEQYF	TGTGCCAGCAGCCGATTGGGGGCTCGGACTCTTACCTACGAGCAGTACTTC
NA	TRBV6-5	TRBJ2-3	11	CASSVGDTQYF	TGTGCCAGCAGTGTTGGAGATACGCAGTATTTT
NA	TRBV10-3	TRBJ1-6	14	CAITEREGNSPLHF	TGTGCCATCACGGAGAGGGAGGGAAATTCACCCCTCCACTTT
NA	TRBV29-1	TRBJ1-1	13	CSVDSGLRTEAFF	TGCAGCGTTGATTCGGGGTTACGCACTGAAGCTTTCTTT
NA	TRBV11-2	TRBJ1-2	15	CASSLPLTGIDGYTF	TGTGCCAGCAGCTTACCGCTCACAGGGATAGATGGCTACACCTTC